These T cell receptor beta chains were read from a single sample in a study of CD8+ T cells in alopecia areata. Assay: immunoSEQ multiplex PCR; the TCRdb copy retains only in-frame clones and omits some. Among more than 200,000 clones listed, less than 50% were seen once. The sample was CD4+ T cells sorted from blood, taken at approximately week 36, from a patient treated with tofacitinib. These receptors were collected from a human donor with alopecia areata. The CDR3 runs from the conserved cysteine through the conserved F or W.

TRBJ2-7 TRBV28 13 CASSFGGVYEQYF
TRBJ1-2 TRBV29-1 15 CSVMGQGSNNYGYTF
TRBJ1-5 TRBV5-6 15 CASSLFRTSGQPQHF
TRBJ2-5 TRBV30 13 CAWSPGFQETQYF
TRBJ2-5 TRBV19 16 CASSMGQGEPEETQYF
TRBJ2-5 TRBV5-1 12 CASSPVGETQYF
TRBJ2-7 TRBV7-9 15 CASSPFLAGDLEQYF
TRBJ2-2 TRBV5-6 16 CASSWGSGPGAGELFF
TRBJ1-4 TRBV6-1 10 CASSVGRLFF
TRBJ2-5 TRBV27 14 CASSRGGIQETQYF
TRBJ1-1 TRBV19 12 CASSPGGTEAFF